These 18 T cell receptor beta chains were all obtained from the same sample, sequenced in a study of PD-1 blockade in classical Hodgkin lymphoma. Each patient experienced a relapse that followed autologous stem cell transplantation, and brentuximab vedotin exposure varied. TCRdb's table, derived via immunoSEQ multiplex PCR, lists solely in-frame clones and lacks some. The sample holds under 65,000 clones; more than 80% are singletons and the top ten take about 15%. The specimen comprised peripheral blood mononuclear cells (PBMCs), sampled at baseline. These receptors originate from a human donor with classical Hodgkin lymphoma.

The V gene is TRBV5-5, the J gene TRBJ1-5; the match to TRBD1 covers 9 bases. With 4 bases clipped from V and 3 bases from J, the junction kept 2 bases outside the gene matches. The germline V gene has CDR1 SGHKS and CDR2 YYEKEE (reference sequence). The CDR3 extends over 14 amino acids. The DNA for the CDR3 is TGTGCCAGCAGCAGGACAGGGGACAATCAGCCCCAGCATTTT. It specifies CASSRTGDNQPQHF.

By share, this clone ranks as medium-sized. V usage is TRBV15 and J usage is TRBJ2-5; no reliable D call. Germline CDR1 and CDR2: LNHNV and YYDKDF (reference sequence). Trimming shortened V by 8 bases and J by 5 bases, and 15 bases separated the two germline ends. CDR3 length: 13 residues. In DNA form, the CDR3 reads TGTGCCACCGGGCGCACTCCTGGGGAGACCCAGTACTTC. This translates into CATGRTPGETQYF.

J is TRBJ2-5 and V is TRBV10-2, with D hard to call. In germline, CDR1 is WSHSY, CDR2 SAAADI. V lost 8 bases, J lost 2 bases, and 12 bases lay in between. The CDR3 runs to 13 residues. The CDR3 loop is CASRRPLQETQYF. CDR3 in DNA: TGCGCCAGCCGACGGCCGCTACAAGAGACCCAGTACTTC.

The chain has TRBV6-1 and TRBJ2-1, with no clear D. V was trimmed by 0 bases and J by 8 bases, leaving 5 bases between them. Germline CDR1 and CDR2: MNHNS and SASEGT. The CDR3 consists of 12 residues. CDR3 nucleotides: TGTGCCAGCAGTGAAGCGCAGGATGAGCAGTTCTTC. It encodes CASSEAQDEQFF.

CDR3 sequence: CASSEEREEQPQHF. In DNA form, the CDR3 reads TGTGCCAGCAGTGAAGAAAGGGAAGAACAGCCCCAGCATTTT. The chain has TRBV25-1 and TRBJ1-5, with D hard to call. This CDR3 is built from 14 residues. Germline lookup yields CDR1 MGHDK and CDR2 SYGVNS. Deletions cut 2 bases from V and 7 bases from J, with 12 bases between.

The chain recombines TRBV9 with TRBJ2-1, with D tentatively TRBD2 (7 bases). Germline V gene lookup returns CDR1 SGDLS and CDR2 YYNGEE. The CDR3 runs to 15 residues. V lost 4 bases to trimming and J lost 7 bases, with 18 bases between them. The CDR3 nucleotides read TGTGCCAGCAGCCCCTCGCAGGGGAGGGTAAATGAGCAGTTCTTC. It specifies CASSPSQGRVNEQFF. The full variable domain, its missing parts supplied by reference TRBV9 and TRBJ2-1, is DSGVTQTPKHLITATGQRVTLRCSPRSGDLSVYWYQQSLDQGLQFLIQYYNGEERAKGNILERFSAQQFPDLHSELNLSSLELGDSALYFCASSPSQGRVNEQFFGPGTRLTVL.

This clone came up once. The rearrangement joins TRBV5-6 to TRBJ1-2, with a tentative D call TRBD1 (6 bases). From germline, CDR1 is SGHDT and CDR2 YYEEEE. There are 17 residues in the CDR3. V was clipped by 0 bases and J by 2 bases, with 17 bases between them. CDR3 bases: TGTGCCAGCAGCTTGGTTCAGGGGTCCCACTCAAACTATGGCTACACCTTC. Translating gives CASSLVQGSHSNYGYTF. Supplemented by reference TRBV5-6 and TRBJ1-2, the full variable domain reads DAGVTQSPTHLIKTRGQQVTLRCSPKSGHDTVSWYQQALGQGPQFIFQYYEEEERQRGNFPDRFSGHQFPNYSSELNVNALLLGDSALYLCASSLVQGSHSNYGYTFGSGTRLTVV.

The chain couples TRBV2 to TRBJ2-1, with TRBD2 matching over 7 bases. The CDR3 covers 16 residues. Germline-derived CDR1 and CDR2 are SNHLY and FYNNEI. With V trimmed by 5 bases and J by 8 bases, 15 bases remained unmatched. In nucleotides, the CDR3 is TGTGCCAGCAGTCCTGGGAGGGGCGGGGGTACGGATGAGCAGTTCTTC. Amino acids: CASSPGRGGGTDEQFF.

The chain links TRBV28 to TRBJ1-2; 9 bases map to TRBD1. This CDR3 is 14 amino acids long. Germline CDR1 and CDR2: MDHEN and SYDVKM. Trimming at V came to 5 bases and at J to 5 bases, leaving 6 bases not matched to a gene. CDR3: CASSPDDRGYGYTF. CDR3 coding DNA: TGTGCCAGCAGTCCAGATGACAGGGGGTATGGCTACACCTTC.

The chain couples TRBV28 to TRBJ1-5; D uncertain. The V end was cut by 2 bases, the J end by 4 bases, with 15 bases between. This CDR3 has 16 residues. Germline CDR1 and CDR2: MDHEN and SYDVKM. The CDR3 DNA is TGTGCCAGCAGTTTAGGGAGTTTTGGGAGGAATCAGCCCCAGCATTTT. This gives the protein CASSLGSFGRNQPQHF.

The chain recombines TRBV2 with TRBJ2-3; TRBD2 aligns across 9 bases. Per the germline V gene, CDR1 is SNHLY and CDR2 is FYNNEI. There are 16 residues in the CDR3. The V segment lost 5 bases and the J segment 6 bases; nucleotides outside the gene matches: 12. The CDR3: CASSTPGLASQDTQYF. CDR3 DNA: TGTGCCAGCAGTACCCCGGGACTAGCCAGCCAGGATACGCAGTATTTT.

V usage is TRBV30 and J usage is TRBJ1-5; the D gene is possibly TRBD1 (5 bases). The V end was cut by 0 bases, the J end by 4 bases, with 7 bases between. The CDR3 is made up of 13 amino acids. Germline CDR1 is GTSNPN and CDR2 is SVGIG (reference sequence). The CDR3 loop is CAWSVWGNQPQHF. DNA for the CDR3: TGTGCCTGGAGTGTGTGGGGGAATCAGCCCCAGCATTTT.

The genes are TRBV18 and TRBJ2-3; the match to TRBD2 covers 8 bases. This CDR3 is built from 15 residues. The V segment lost 6 bases and the J segment 2 bases; nucleotides outside the gene matches: 7. Germline CDR1 reads KGHSH; CDR2 reads LQKENI. This CDR3 reads CASSRYSGDTDTQYF. CDR3 bases: TGTGCCAGCTCCCGCTATAGCGGGGACACAGATACGCAGTATTTT.

The J gene is TRBJ2-3, the V gene TRBV5-6; 12 positions agree with TRBD2. Germline-derived CDR1 and CDR2 are SGHDT and YYEEEE. Trimming at V came to 5 bases and at J to 3 bases, leaving 7 bases not matched to a gene. CDR3 size: 16 residues. The chain's CDR3 is CASRATSGGGTDTQYF. The CDR3 DNA sequence: TGTGCCAGCAGGGCGACTAGCGGGGGAGGAACAGATACGCAGTATTTT.

The chain couples TRBV10-1 to TRBJ2-7, with D possibly being TRBD2 (5 bases). Trimming stripped 3 bases from V and 2 bases from J, with 8 bases between. CDR3 length equals 13 residues. Germline CDR1 is WNHNN and CDR2 is SYGVQD (reference sequence). CDR3 loop: CASSDGGPYEQYF. The CDR3 region has the DNA TGCGCCAGCAGTGATGGAGGCCCCTACGAGCAGTACTTC.

The chain links TRBV6-5 to TRBJ1-2; weak D call: TRBD1 (6 bases). This CDR3 region has 12 residues. V was shortened by 5 bases and J by 8 bases, with 12 bases between the two germline ends. Germline loops: CDR1 MNHEY, CDR2 SVGAGI. This chain's CDR3 is CASSKQGSGYTF. The CDR3 DNA reads TGTGCCAGCAGTAAACAGGGCTCCGGCTACACCTTC.

The chain couples TRBV7-2 to TRBJ2-1, with TRBD2 identical over 7 bases. Germline trimming cut 5 bases from V and 10 bases from J; bases unmatched to any gene: 5. Germline V gene lookup returns CDR1 SGHTA and CDR2 FQGNSA. The CDR3 covers 12 residues. CDR3 nucleotide sequence: TGTGCCAGCAGCCGTAGCGGGTGGGAGCAGTTCTTC. Residues: CASSRSGWEQFF.

The rearrangement links TRBV27 to TRBJ1-1; 9 bases fit TRBD1. V trimming: 3 bases; J trimming: 5 bases; junction bases outside the gene matches: 4. Germline values: CDR1 MNHEY, CDR2 SMNVEV (reference sequence). This CDR3 has 14 residues. CDR3 in DNA: TGTGCCAGCAGTTTCACAGGGGGCGCGACTGAAGCTTTCTTT. It is translated as CASSFTGGATEAFF.